A selection of T cell receptor beta chains follows, all from one sample in a study of T cells in Graves' hyperthyroidism and ophthalmopathy. In TCRdb, the multiplex PCR reads were re-called with MiXCR into one record per CDR3 protein. The sample yields 600,000 to 800,000 distinct CDR3 sequences, roughly 32% seen once. Sample: blood. These receptors were collected from a middle-aged woman with Graves' hyperthyroidism. Both conserved end residues are part of each CDR3. The D gene is left open where the match is weak. Not all rows give a size; the values are once, few, many and, for expanded clones, a class.

d_call	clone_size	v_call	j_call	cdr3_nt	cdr3_aa
NA	many	TRBV12-3/TRBV12-4	TRBJ1-1	TGTGCCAGCAGTTTGTCCCTAGGGAACACTGAAGCTTTCTTT	CASSLSLGNTEAFF
NA	few	TRBV12-3/TRBV12-4	TRBJ2-7	TGTGCCAGCAGTTTAAAGGCGGACTCCTACGAGCAGTACTTC	CASSLKADSYEQYF
NA	NA	TRBV11-2	TRBJ1-2	TGTGCCAGCGGCTTATTCTCCGGGGCCCCGGGTGGCTACACCTTC	CASGLFSGAPGGYTF
NA	NA	TRBV5-4	TRBJ1-5	TGTGCCAGCGGCATGACAGGAGACAATCAGCCCCAGCATTTT	CASGMTGDNQPQHF
TRBD2	NA	TRBV20-1	TRBJ2-5	TGCAGTGCTAGCGAGGTGAGCGGGGGTGAGACCCAGTACTTC	CSASEVSGGETQYF
NA	NA	TRBV3-1	TRBJ2-5	TGTGCCAGCAGCCCCCCCGACACGATGATCCAAGAGACCCAGTACTTC	CASSPPDTMIQETQYF
TRBD2	NA	TRBV29-1	TRBJ2-7	TGCAGCTTAGAGGGAGGGTCCATCCCAGGCGAGCAGTACTTC	CSLEGGSIPGEQYF
NA	NA	TRBV2	TRBJ1-1	TGTGCCAGCAGTGAGGGGACCTCCGGTGATGAAGCTTTCTTT	CASSEGTSGDEAFF
NA	few	TRBV4-3	TRBJ1-2	TGCGCCAGCAGCCAAGATTCGGGAAAGGGCGGGCGTGGCTACACCTTC	CASSQDSGKGGRGYTF
NA	many	TRBV7-9	TRBJ1-1	TGTGCCAGCAGCTTCCCGAATGGGGGCAACACTGAAGCTTTCTTT	CASSFPNGGNTEAFF
NA	once	TRBV10-3	TRBJ2-6	TGTGCCATCAGTGCAAAGGGGGCCAACGTCCTGACTTTC	CAISAKGANVLTF
NA	NA	TRBV10-2	TRBJ1-1	TGTGCCAGCAGATCGGCCCGAGGTATTGAAGCTTTCTTT	CASRSARGIEAFF
TRBD1	NA	TRBV7-6	TRBJ2-5	TGTGCCAGCAGCTGGCCGGGACAGATGCAAGAGACCCAGTACTTC	CASSWPGQMQETQYF
NA	NA	TRBV12-3/TRBV12-4	TRBJ2-2	TGTGCCAGCAGTTTGATGGAAACCGGGGAGCTGTTTTTT	CASSLMETGELFF
NA	NA	TRBV14	TRBJ2-2	TGTGCCAGCAGCCATCGACAGGGAGGGGCCGGGGAGCTGTTTTTT	CASSHRQGGAGELFF
NA	NA	TRBV10-3	TRBJ2-7	TGTGCCAGCTTTGCGGAACAATACGAGCAGTACTTC	CASFAEQYEQYF
NA	NA	TRBV29-1	TRBJ2-5	TGCAGCGTTGACGGGTTTCCTGGAGGGGGTGACGAGACCCAGTACTTC	CSVDGFPGGGDETQYF
NA	NA	TRBV7-2	TRBJ1-4	TGTGCCAGCAGCTACCGGGGGTTTGAAAAACTGTTTTTT	CASSYRGFEKLFF
TRBD1	many	TRBV15	TRBJ1-6	TGTGCCACTGAACAGGGGAATTCACCCCTCCACTTT	CATEQGNSPLHF
TRBD1	NA	TRBV20-1	TRBJ1-1	TGCAGTGCTAGAGACCCCCGACAGGGGTTGGGCACTGAAGCTTTCTTT	CSARDPRQGLGTEAFF
NA	many	TRBV7-8	TRBJ1-2	TGTGCCAGCAGCTTGGGCAGCCCAAACTATGGCTACACCTTC	CASSLGSPNYGYTF
NA	many	TRBV29-1	TRBJ1-1	TGCAGCGCCAGCAGGGCCAGGGCCACTGAAGCTTTCTTT	CSASRARATEAFF
NA	many	TRBV2	TRBJ1-5	TGTGCCAGCAGTCCACTAGGGACCGGGAATAATCAGCCCCAGCATTTT	CASSPLGTGNNQPQHF
TRBD1	few	TRBV7-9	TRBJ2-2	TGTGCCAGCAGCTTAGGGGGGACAGGCACCACCGGGGAGCTGTTTTTT	CASSLGGTGTTGELFF
NA	many	TRBV9	TRBJ1-1	TGTGCCAGCAGCGCATTGGCAGACGGCTTGAACACTGAAGCTTTCTTT	CASSALADGLNTEAFF
NA	many	TRBV10-1	TRBJ2-7	TGCGCCAGCCCGGTGGAGCGACCGAGCTCCTACGAGCAGTACTTC	CASPVERPSSYEQYF
NA	NA	TRBV28	TRBJ1-6	TGTGCCAGCAGTTTCTATGCTTCACCCCTCCACTTT	CASSFYASPLHF
NA	many	TRBV7-8	TRBJ1-2	TGTGCCAGCAGCCCGACCGCAGGAGCTAACTATGGCTACACCTTC	CASSPTAGANYGYTF
NA	few	TRBV19	TRBJ1-3	TGTGCCAGTAGTACCCAGGGCGGAAACACCATATATTTT	CASSTQGGNTIYF
NA	NA	TRBV4-3	TRBJ1-1	TGCGCCAGCAACCGCCAGGGAGGTGAAGCTTTCTTT	CASNRQGGEAFF
NA	few	TRBV7-2	TRBJ2-7	TGTGCCAGCAGTTTAATGGACGGGGCGAGGGGCGAGCAGTACTTC	CASSLMDGARGEQYF
NA	NA	TRBV7-3	TRBJ2-1	TGTGCCGGCCACGGGGGAGGCCCAGGTGAGCAGTTCTTC	CAGHGGGPGEQFF
NA	many	TRBV5-4	TRBJ1-4	TGTGCCAGCAGCTTTAACAGGAGGGAAAAACTGTTTTTT	CASSFNRREKLFF